The rows below give T cell receptor beta chains drawn from one sample of a study of shared clonotypes between healthy human individuals. TCRdb's table, derived via immunoSEQ multiplex PCR, lists solely in-frame clones and lacks some. Of roughly 2.2 million clones in the sample, 93% were seen once. Sequencing was done on a sample of naive CD4+ T cells from PBMCs. The receptors stem from a man between 18 and 29 years old in good health. Some clones in this sample may be carry-over from other donors' samples. The CDR3 runs from the conserved cysteine through the conserved F or W. D genes are given only for firm matches. Some rows have no size entry. The others give once, few or many, or a class for an expanded clone.

d_call: .
clone_size: .
v_call: TRBV12-5
j_call: TRBJ2-5
cdr3_nt: TGTGCTAGTGGTTTGGGTTACGGGGACCAAGAGACCCAGTACTTC
cdr3_aa: CASGLGYGDQETQYF

d_call: .
clone_size: once
v_call: TRBV5-4
j_call: TRBJ2-1
cdr3_nt: TGTGCCAGCAGCTTGGATACTAGCTCCTACAATGAGCAGTTCTTC
cdr3_aa: CASSLDTSSYNEQFF

d_call: .
clone_size: once
v_call: TRBV15
j_call: TRBJ1-1
cdr3_nt: TGTGCCACCAGCAGAGGTTACGGAACCGACACTGAAGCTTTCTTT
cdr3_aa: CATSRGYGTDTEAFF

d_call: .
clone_size: .
v_call: TRBV7-2
j_call: TRBJ1-2
cdr3_nt: TGTGCCAGCAGCTTAGGTTACGGGACCGGCTACACCTTC
cdr3_aa: CASSLGYGTGYTF

d_call: .
clone_size: .
v_call: TRBV11-2
j_call: TRBJ1-1
cdr3_nt: TGTGCCAGCGACCCTCTTGGTATCACTGAAGCTTTCTTT
cdr3_aa: CASDPLGITEAFF

d_call: .
clone_size: .
v_call: TRBV28
j_call: TRBJ2-5
cdr3_nt: TGTGCCAGCAGTTTAACCGGTGGGGCAGGTCCCCAAGAGACCCAGTACTTC
cdr3_aa: CASSLTGGAGPQETQYF

d_call: TRBD2
clone_size: .
v_call: TRBV7-9
j_call: TRBJ2-2
cdr3_nt: TGTGCCAGCAGCTTAGGCGCTAGCGGGAGTCTTGAGGACACCGGGGAGCTGTTTTTT
cdr3_aa: CASSLGASGSLEDTGELFF

d_call: TRBD1
clone_size: .
v_call: TRBV18
j_call: TRBJ2-2
cdr3_nt: TGTGCCAGCTCACCAATGACAGGGTCCAACACCGGGGAGCTGTTTTTT
cdr3_aa: CASSPMTGSNTGELFF

d_call: .
clone_size: .
v_call: TRBV18
j_call: TRBJ1-3
cdr3_nt: TGTGCCAGCTCACCACGACAGCCCAGCTCTGGAAACACCATATATTTT
cdr3_aa: CASSPRQPSSGNTIYF

d_call: .
clone_size: .
v_call: TRBV29-1
j_call: TRBJ2-3
cdr3_nt: TGCAGCGTTGAGGTCGGTAGCACAGATACGCAGTATTTT
cdr3_aa: CSVEVGSTDTQYF

d_call: .
clone_size: .
v_call: TRBV18
j_call: TRBJ1-1
cdr3_nt: TGTGCCAGCTCACCAGAAATTGGCACTGAAGCTTTCTTT
cdr3_aa: CASSPEIGTEAFF

d_call: .
clone_size: .
v_call: TRBV7-7
j_call: TRBJ2-7
cdr3_nt: TGTGCCAGCAGCCCTCGGACCTACGAGCAGTACTTC
cdr3_aa: CASSPRTYEQYF

d_call: .
clone_size: .
v_call: TRBV9
j_call: TRBJ1-4
cdr3_nt: TGTGCCAGCTCAAAACGTAACACGGCAACTAATGAAAAACTGTTTTTT
cdr3_aa: CASSKRNTATNEKLFF

d_call: .
clone_size: .
v_call: TRBV5-1
j_call: TRBJ2-5
cdr3_nt: TGCGCCAGCAGTTCTGGGCTAGCGAACCAAGAGACCCAGTACTTC
cdr3_aa: CASSSGLANQETQYF

d_call: .
clone_size: .
v_call: TRBV6-1
j_call: TRBJ2-7
cdr3_nt: TGTGCCAGCAGCTGGACGGGTGCTGACTACGAGCAGTACTTC
cdr3_aa: CASSWTGADYEQYF

d_call: .
clone_size: .
v_call: TRBV7-2
j_call: TRBJ1-2
cdr3_nt: TGTGCCAGCAGCCTAGGCCCCCCGGGGAGGCCAAGGCGAGGCTACACCTTC
cdr3_aa: CASSLGPPGRPRRGYTF

d_call: TRBD1
clone_size: .
v_call: TRBV27
j_call: TRBJ2-7
cdr3_nt: TGTGCCAGCAGTTCCGCGTGGACAGGAACTCAAGTGCGTCGGTACGAGCAGTACTTC
cdr3_aa: CASSSAWTGTQVRRYEQYF

d_call: .
clone_size: .
v_call: TRBV27
j_call: TRBJ2-1
cdr3_nt: TGTGCCAGCAGAACTTTTGGCTCCTACAATGAGCAGTTCTTC
cdr3_aa: CASRTFGSYNEQFF

d_call: .
clone_size: .
v_call: TRBV28
j_call: TRBJ2-3
cdr3_nt: TGTGCCAGCAGTTTTGGAACCGGATACGGCACAGATACGCAGTATTTT
cdr3_aa: CASSFGTGYGTDTQYF

d_call: .
clone_size: .
v_call: TRBV7-3
j_call: TRBJ2-3
cdr3_nt: TGTGCCAGCAGCTTAACGGCGGGGTTCCGAGATACGCAGTATTTT
cdr3_aa: CASSLTAGFRDTQYF

d_call: TRBD1
clone_size: .
v_call: TRBV6-5
j_call: TRBJ2-1
cdr3_nt: TGTGCCAGCGCGGACGGGGACAGGAAGTTCGATGAGCAGTTCTTC
cdr3_aa: CASADGDRKFDEQFF

d_call: .
clone_size: .
v_call: TRBV5-1
j_call: TRBJ2-1
cdr3_nt: TGCGCCAGCAGCCCCCCCAGCGCCCAAAGGGGGTTCTTC
cdr3_aa: CASSPPSAQRGFF

d_call: .
clone_size: few
v_call: TRBV11-2
j_call: TRBJ2-5
cdr3_nt: TGTGCCAGCAGCTTAGGACTAGGACAAGAGACCCAGTACTTC
cdr3_aa: CASSLGLGQETQYF

d_call: .
clone_size: .
v_call: TRBV5-1
j_call: TRBJ1-1
cdr3_nt: TGCGCCAGCAGCTTGGATTCGACAGGAAAAGCTTTCTTT
cdr3_aa: CASSLDSTGKAFF

d_call: TRBD1
clone_size: .
v_call: TRBV19
j_call: TRBJ2-4
cdr3_nt: TGTGCCAGTAGTATAGGGGGACAGCAAAACATTCAGTACTTC
cdr3_aa: CASSIGGQQNIQYF

d_call: .
clone_size: .
v_call: TRBV4-2
j_call: TRBJ2-7
cdr3_nt: TGTGCCAGCAGCCAAGGAAGGACAGTCTACGAGCAGTACTTC
cdr3_aa: CASSQGRTVYEQYF

d_call: .
clone_size: .
v_call: TRBV20-1
j_call: TRBJ1-2
cdr3_nt: TGCAGTGCTCGACGGACGATCGACACCTTC
cdr3_aa: CSARRTIDTF

d_call: .
clone_size: .
v_call: TRBV18
j_call: TRBJ1-5
cdr3_nt: TGTGCCAGCTCACTACTGGGCCAGCCCCAGCATTTT
cdr3_aa: CASSLLGQPQHF

d_call: TRBD1
clone_size: .
v_call: TRBV6-5
j_call: TRBJ1-3
cdr3_nt: TGTGCCAGCAGAGGACAGGGGGGAAACACCATATATTTT
cdr3_aa: CASRGQGGNTIYF

d_call: .
clone_size: .
v_call: TRBV7-3
j_call: TRBJ1-1
cdr3_nt: TGTGCCAGCAGAACAGACGCCGGCACTGAAGCTTTCTTT
cdr3_aa: CASRTDAGTEAFF

d_call: .
clone_size: .
v_call: TRBV6-1
j_call: TRBJ2-3
cdr3_nt: TGTGCCAGTGGGAAGGGACCCAACACAGATACGCAGTATTTT
cdr3_aa: CASGKGPNTDTQYF

d_call: TRBD2
clone_size: .
v_call: TRBV4-1
j_call: TRBJ2-3
cdr3_nt: TGCGCCACCTCCGTTACGCTAGCGGGAACAGATACGCAGTATTTT
cdr3_aa: CATSVTLAGTDTQYF

d_call: TRBD1
clone_size: .
v_call: TRBV28
j_call: TRBJ1-2
cdr3_nt: TGTGCCACCCATCGACAGGGGACGTTGTTCTTC
cdr3_aa: CATHRQGTLFF

d_call: TRBD1
clone_size: .
v_call: TRBV30
j_call: TRBJ1-5
cdr3_nt: TGTGCCTGGAGTGGCCGACAGGGGGCCGGGGGTCAGCCCCAGCATTTT
cdr3_aa: CAWSGRQGAGGQPQHF

d_call: .
clone_size: few
v_call: TRBV10-3
j_call: TRBJ1-1
cdr3_nt: TGTGCCATCAGTGCGGTTAACACTGAAGCTTTCTTT
cdr3_aa: CAISAVNTEAFF

d_call: TRBD1
clone_size: .
v_call: TRBV6-1
j_call: TRBJ1-1
cdr3_nt: TGTGCCAGCAGTGAACCGGGCAGGGGGCTGGAAGCTTTCTTT
cdr3_aa: CASSEPGRGLEAFF

d_call: TRBD1
clone_size: .
v_call: TRBV9
j_call: TRBJ1-1
cdr3_nt: TGTGCCAGCAGCACCCAAGGGGGCGCGGGCACTGAAGCTTTCTTT
cdr3_aa: CASSTQGGAGTEAFF

d_call: .
clone_size: .
v_call: TRBV5-1
j_call: TRBJ1-1
cdr3_nt: TGCGCCAGCAGCTCGGCGGAGAACACTGAAGCTTTCTTT
cdr3_aa: CASSSAENTEAFF

d_call: .
clone_size: .
v_call: TRBV5-5
j_call: TRBJ1-1
cdr3_nt: TGTGCCAGCAGCTCCCACGATGTCACTGAAGCTTTCTTT
cdr3_aa: CASSSHDVTEAFF

d_call: .
clone_size: .
v_call: TRBV15
j_call: TRBJ1-5
cdr3_nt: TGTGCCACCAGCAGAGGCTGGCTGAAGAGTAATCAGCCCCAGCATTTT
cdr3_aa: CATSRGWLKSNQPQHF

d_call: TRBD2
clone_size: .
v_call: TRBV10-2
j_call: TRBJ2-4
cdr3_nt: TGCGCCAGCAGAGAAAGGACTAGCGGAGCCAAAAACATTCAGTACTTC
cdr3_aa: CASRERTSGAKNIQYF

d_call: .
clone_size: .
v_call: TRBV28
j_call: TRBJ2-7
cdr3_nt: TGTGCCAGCAGTCGTACAGGGGCGGGGTCCTACGAGCAGTACTTC
cdr3_aa: CASSRTGAGSYEQYF